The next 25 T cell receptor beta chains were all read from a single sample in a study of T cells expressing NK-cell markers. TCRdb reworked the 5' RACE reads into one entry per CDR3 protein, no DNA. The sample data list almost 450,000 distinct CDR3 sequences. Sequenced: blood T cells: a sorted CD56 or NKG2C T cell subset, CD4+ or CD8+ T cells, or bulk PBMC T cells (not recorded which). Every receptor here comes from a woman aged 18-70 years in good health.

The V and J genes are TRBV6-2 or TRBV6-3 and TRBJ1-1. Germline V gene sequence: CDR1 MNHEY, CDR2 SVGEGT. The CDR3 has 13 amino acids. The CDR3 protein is CASRLSANTEAFF.

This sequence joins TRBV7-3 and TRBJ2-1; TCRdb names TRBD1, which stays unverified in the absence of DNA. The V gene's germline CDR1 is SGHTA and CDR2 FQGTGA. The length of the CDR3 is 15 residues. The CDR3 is CASSSGVHPPNEQFF.

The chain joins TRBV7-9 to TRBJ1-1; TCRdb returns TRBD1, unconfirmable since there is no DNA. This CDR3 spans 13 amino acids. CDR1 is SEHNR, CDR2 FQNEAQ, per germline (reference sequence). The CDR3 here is CASREDRGTEAFF.

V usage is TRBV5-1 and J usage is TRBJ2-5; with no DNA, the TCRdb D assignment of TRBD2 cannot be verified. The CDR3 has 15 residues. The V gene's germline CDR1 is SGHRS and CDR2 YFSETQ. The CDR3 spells CASRPSGRAQETQYF.

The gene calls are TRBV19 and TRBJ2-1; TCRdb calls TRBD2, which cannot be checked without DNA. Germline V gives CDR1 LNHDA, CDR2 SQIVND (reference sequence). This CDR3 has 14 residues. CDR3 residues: CASSIIAGGNEQFF.

CDR3 in amino acids: CASSVEGNGAGETQYF. The V call is TRBV9, the J call TRBJ2-5; without DNA, the TCRdb call of TRBD2 cannot be checked. CDR3 length equals 16 residues. The V gene's germline CDR1 is SGDLS and CDR2 YYNGEE.

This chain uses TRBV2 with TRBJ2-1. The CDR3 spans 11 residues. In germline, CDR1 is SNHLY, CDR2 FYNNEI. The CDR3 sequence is CASTRMDEQFF. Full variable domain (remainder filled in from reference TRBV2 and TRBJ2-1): EPEVTQTPSHQVTQMGQEVILRCVPISNHLYFYWYRQILGQKVEFLVSFYNNEISEKSEIFDDQFSVERPDGSNFTLKIRSTKLEDSAMYFCASTRMDEQFFGPGTRLTVL.

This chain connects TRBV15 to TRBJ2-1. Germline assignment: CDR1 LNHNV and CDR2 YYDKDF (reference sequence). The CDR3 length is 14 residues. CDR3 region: CATSRDLAGNEQFF.

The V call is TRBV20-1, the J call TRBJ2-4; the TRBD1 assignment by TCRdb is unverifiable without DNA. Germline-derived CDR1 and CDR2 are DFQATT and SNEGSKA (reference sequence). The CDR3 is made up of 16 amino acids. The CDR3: CSAGISGTGAKNIQYF.

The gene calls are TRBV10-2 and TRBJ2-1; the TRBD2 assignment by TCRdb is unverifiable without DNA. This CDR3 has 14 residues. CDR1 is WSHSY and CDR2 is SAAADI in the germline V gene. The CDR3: CASSGLAVNNEQFF.

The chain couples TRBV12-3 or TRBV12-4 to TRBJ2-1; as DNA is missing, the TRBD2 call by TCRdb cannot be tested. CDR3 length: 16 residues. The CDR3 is CASSYSMRAPGNEQFF.

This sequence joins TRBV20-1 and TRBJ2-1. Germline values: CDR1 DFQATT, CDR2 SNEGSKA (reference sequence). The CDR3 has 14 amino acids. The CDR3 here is CSARDPSSYNEQFF.

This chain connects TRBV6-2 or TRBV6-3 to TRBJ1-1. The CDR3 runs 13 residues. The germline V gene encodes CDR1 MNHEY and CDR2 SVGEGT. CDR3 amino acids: CASSSNLLTEAFF.

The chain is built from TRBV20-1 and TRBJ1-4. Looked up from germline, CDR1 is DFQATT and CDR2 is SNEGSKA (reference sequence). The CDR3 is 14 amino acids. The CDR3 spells CSAGRMGTNEKLFF.

CDR3 sequence reads: CASSQPGPTQYF. The V gene is TRBV5-4, the J gene TRBJ2-3; TCRdb's D call, TRBD1, is unchecked because there is no DNA. This CDR3 contains 12 residues. Per germline, CDR1 SGHNT and CDR2 YYREEE (reference sequence).

The CDR3 region is CASGQSFPYHYNEQFF. This rearrangement joins TRBV5-1 to TRBJ2-1. This CDR3 spans 16 amino acids. The germline V gene has CDR1 SGHRS and CDR2 YFSETQ.

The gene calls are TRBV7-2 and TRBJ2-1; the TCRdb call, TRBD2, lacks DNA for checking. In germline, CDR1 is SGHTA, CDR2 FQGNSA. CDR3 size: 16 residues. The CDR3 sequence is CASSARGLAGYNEQFF. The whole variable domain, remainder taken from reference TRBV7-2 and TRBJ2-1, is GAGVSQSPSNKVTEKGKDVELRCDPISGHTALYWYRQSLGQGLEFLIYFQGNSAPDKSGLPSDRFSAERTGGSVSTLTIQRTQQEDSAVYLCASSARGLAGYNEQFFGPGTRLTVL.

The CDR3 sequence: CASSLMEANTGELFF. The chain carries TRBV11-3 and TRBJ2-2. The CDR3 totals 15 residues. Germline CDR1 is SGHNT and CDR2 is YENEEA.

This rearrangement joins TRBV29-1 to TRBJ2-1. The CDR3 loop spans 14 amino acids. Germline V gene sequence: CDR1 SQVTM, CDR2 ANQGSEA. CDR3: CSVDSGNSYNEQFF.

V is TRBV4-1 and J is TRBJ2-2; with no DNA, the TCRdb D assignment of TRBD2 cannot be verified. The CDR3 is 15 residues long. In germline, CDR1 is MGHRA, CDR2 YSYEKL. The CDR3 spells CASSQLQLESGELFF.

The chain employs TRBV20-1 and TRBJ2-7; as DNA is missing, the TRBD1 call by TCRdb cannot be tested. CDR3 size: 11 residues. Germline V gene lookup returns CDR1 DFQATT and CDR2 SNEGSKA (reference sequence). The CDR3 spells CSARVGAEQYF.

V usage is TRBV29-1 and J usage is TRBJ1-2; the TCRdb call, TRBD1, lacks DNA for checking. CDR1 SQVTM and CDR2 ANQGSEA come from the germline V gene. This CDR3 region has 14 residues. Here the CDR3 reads CSVDSGQAYYGYTF.

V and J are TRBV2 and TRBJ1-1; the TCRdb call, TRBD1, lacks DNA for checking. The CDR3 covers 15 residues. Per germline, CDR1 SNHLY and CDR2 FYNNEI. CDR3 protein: CASSEQGARNTEAFF.

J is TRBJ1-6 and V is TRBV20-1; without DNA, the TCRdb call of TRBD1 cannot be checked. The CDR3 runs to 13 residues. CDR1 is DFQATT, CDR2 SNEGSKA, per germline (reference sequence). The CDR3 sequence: CSARGRSNSPLHF.

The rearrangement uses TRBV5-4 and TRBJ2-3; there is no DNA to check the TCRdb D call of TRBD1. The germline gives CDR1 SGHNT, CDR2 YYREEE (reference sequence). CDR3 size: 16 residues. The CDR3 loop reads CASSKEVDTWGDTQYF.